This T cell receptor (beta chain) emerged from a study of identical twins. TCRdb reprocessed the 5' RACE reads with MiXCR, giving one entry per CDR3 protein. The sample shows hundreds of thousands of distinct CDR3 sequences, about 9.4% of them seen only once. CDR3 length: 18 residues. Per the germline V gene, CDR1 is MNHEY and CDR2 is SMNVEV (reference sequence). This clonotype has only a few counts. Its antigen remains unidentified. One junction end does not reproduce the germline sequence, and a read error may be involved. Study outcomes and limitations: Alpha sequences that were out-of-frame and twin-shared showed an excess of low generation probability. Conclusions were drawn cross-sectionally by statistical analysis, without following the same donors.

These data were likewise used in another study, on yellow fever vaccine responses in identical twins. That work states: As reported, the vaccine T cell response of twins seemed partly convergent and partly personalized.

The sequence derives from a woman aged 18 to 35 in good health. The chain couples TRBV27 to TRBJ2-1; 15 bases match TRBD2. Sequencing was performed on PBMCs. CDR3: CASRGLAGGPGSYNEQFF. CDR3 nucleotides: TGCGCCAGTCGCGGACTAGCGGGGGGGCCAGGGAGCTACAATGAGCAGTTCTTC.